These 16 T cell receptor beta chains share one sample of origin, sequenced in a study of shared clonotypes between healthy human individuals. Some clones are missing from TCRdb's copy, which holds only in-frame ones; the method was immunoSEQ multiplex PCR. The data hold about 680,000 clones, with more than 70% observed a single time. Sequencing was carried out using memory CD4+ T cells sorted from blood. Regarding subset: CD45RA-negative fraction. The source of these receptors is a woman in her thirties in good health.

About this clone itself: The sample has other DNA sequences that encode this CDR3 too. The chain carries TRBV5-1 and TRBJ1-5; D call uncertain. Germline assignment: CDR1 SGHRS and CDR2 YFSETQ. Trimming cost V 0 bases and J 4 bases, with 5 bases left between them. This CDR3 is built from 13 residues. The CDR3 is CASSLGENQPQHF. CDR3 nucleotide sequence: TGCGCCAGCAGCTTGGGGGAAAATCAGCCCCAGCATTTT.

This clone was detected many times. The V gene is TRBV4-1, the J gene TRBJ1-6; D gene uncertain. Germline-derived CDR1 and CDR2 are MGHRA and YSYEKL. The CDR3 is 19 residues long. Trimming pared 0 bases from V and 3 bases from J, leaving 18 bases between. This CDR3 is CASSQDLPPPGLYNSPLHF. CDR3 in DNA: TGCGCCAGCAGCCAAGATCTCCCCCCCCCAGGTCTCTATAATTCACCCCTCCACTTT.

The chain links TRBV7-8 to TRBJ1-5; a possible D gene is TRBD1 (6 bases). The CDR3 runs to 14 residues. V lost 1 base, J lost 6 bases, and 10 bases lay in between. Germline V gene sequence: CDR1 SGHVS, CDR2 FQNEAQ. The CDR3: CASSLDRVSQPQHF. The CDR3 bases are TGTGCCAGCAGCTTAGACAGGGTTAGTCAGCCCCAGCATTTT.

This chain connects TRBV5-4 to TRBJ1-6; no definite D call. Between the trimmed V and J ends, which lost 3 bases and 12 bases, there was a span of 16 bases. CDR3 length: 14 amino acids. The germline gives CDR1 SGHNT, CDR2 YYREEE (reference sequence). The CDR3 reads CASSSPFGPGPLHF. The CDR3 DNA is TGTGCCAGCAGCTCCCCCTTTGGACCCGGACCCCTCCACTTT.

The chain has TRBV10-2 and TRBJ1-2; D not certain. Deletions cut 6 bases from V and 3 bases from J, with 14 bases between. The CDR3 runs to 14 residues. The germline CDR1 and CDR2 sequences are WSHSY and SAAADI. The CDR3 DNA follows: TGCGCCAGCAGGGAAGATCTCCCCTACTATGGCTACACCTTC. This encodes CASREDLPYYGYTF.

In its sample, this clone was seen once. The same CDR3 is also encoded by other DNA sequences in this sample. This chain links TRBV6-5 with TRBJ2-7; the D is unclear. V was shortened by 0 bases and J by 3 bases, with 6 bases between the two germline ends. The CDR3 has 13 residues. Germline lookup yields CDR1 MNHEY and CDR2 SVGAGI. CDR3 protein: CASSYSIDYEQYF. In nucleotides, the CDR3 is TGTGCCAGCAGTTACTCGATCGACTACGAGCAGTACTTC.

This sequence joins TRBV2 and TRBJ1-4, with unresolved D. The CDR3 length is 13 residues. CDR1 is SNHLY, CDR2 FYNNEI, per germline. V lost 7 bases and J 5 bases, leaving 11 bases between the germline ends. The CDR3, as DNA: TGTGCCAGCACGCAGGCTCGAAATGAAAAACTGTTTTTT. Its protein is CASTQARNEKLFF.

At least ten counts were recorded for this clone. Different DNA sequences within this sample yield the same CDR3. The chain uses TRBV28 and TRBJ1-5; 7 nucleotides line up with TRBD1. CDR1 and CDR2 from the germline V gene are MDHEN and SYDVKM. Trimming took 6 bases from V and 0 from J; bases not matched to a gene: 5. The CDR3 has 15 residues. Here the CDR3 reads CASRGTANSNQPQHF. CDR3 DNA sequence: TGTGCCAGCAGGGGGACAGCTAATAGCAATCAGCCCCAGCATTTT. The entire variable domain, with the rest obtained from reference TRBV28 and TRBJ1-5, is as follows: DVKVTQSSRYLVKRTGEKVFLECVQDMDHENMFWYRQDPGLGLRLIYFSYDVKMKEKGDIPEGYSVSREKKERFSLILESASTNQTSMYLCASRGTANSNQPQHFGDGTRLSIL.

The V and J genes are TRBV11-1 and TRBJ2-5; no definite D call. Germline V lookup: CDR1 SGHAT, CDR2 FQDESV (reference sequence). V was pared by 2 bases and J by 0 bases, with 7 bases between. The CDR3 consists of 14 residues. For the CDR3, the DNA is TGTGCCAGCAGCTTAAACGGATACCAAGAGACCCAGTACTTC. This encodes CASSLNGYQETQYF.

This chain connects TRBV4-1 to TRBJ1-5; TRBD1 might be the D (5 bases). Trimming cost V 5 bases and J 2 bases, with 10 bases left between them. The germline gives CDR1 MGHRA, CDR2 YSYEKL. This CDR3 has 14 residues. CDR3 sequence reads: CASSIGGGNQPQHF. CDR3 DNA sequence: TGCGCCAGCAGCATTGGAGGGGGCAATCAGCCCCAGCATTTT.

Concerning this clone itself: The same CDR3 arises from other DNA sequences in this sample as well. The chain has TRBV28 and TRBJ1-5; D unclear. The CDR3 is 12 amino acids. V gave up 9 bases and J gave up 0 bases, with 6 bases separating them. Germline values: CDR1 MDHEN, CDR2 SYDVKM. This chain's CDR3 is CASRDSNQPQHF. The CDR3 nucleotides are TGTGCCAGTAGGGATAGCAATCAGCCCCAGCATTTT.

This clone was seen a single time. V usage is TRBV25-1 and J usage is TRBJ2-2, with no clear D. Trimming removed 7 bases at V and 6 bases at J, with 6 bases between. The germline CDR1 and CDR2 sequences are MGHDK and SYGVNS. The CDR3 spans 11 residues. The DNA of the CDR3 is TGTGCCAGCATTGGGTCCGGGGAGCTGTTTTTT. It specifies CASIGSGELFF.

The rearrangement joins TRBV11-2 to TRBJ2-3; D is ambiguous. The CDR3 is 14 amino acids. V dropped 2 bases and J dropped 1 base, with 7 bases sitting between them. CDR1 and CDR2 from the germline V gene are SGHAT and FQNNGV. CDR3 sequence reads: CASSLKDGTDTQYF. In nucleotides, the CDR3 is TGTGCCAGCAGCTTAAAAGATGGCACAGATACGCAGTATTTT.

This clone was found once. This CDR3 is CASSEPYNEQFF. In DNA form, the CDR3 reads TGTGCCAGCAGTGAACCTTACAATGAGCAGTTCTTC. The rearrangement links TRBV25-1 to TRBJ2-1; D gene uncertain. The CDR3 sequence is 12 residues long. The germline V gene encodes CDR1 MGHDK and CDR2 SYGVNS. The ends were cut back, 2 bases at V and 4 bases at J, with 3 bases in the middle.

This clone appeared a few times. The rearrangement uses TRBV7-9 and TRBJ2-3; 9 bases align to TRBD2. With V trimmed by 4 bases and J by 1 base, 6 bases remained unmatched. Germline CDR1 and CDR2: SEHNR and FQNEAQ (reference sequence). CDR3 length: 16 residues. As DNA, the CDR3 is TGTGCCAGCAGCTCTACGACTAGCGGACGCACAGATACGCAGTATTTT. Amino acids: CASSSTTSGRTDTQYF.

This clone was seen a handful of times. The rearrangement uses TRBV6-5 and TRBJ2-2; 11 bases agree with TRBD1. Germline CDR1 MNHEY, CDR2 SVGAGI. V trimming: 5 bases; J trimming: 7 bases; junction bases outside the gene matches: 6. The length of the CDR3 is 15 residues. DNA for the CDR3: TGTGCCAGCAGTCACCGGGACAGGGGGTTCGGGGAGCTGTTTTTT. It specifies CASSHRDRGFGELFF.